The 14 T cell receptor beta chains presented below share a single source sample, sequenced in a study of immune evolution from preneoplasia to lung adenocarcinoma (dated by TCRdb to the early 2020s). The library relied on the immunoSEQ multiplex PCR assay. TCRdb carries this immuneACCESS record with in-frame sequences only. Its versions omit some clonotypes, under half of them owing to an unresolved V gene in the studies checked, with the rest unexplained. This sample lists more than 9,000 clones; 82% were detected once. The ten top clones hold approximately 1.5% of the sample. The specimen was FFPE minimally invasive lung adenocarcinoma tissue. The cell subset or site label of this sample denotes: micro-invasive lung adenocarcinoma (MIA). Receptor source: a person in their 70s with lung adenocarcinoma.

The chain combines TRBV9 with TRBJ2-7; the match to TRBD2 covers 8 bases. Trimming at V came to 4 bases and at J to 7 bases, leaving 7 bases not matched to a gene. CDR1 is SGDLS, CDR2 YYNGEE, per germline. The CDR3 covers 13 residues. CDR3 DNA sequence: TGTGCCAGCAGCCCCCGCCGGGAGGGGGAGCAGTACTTC. Translated: CASSPRREGEQYF.

This chain links TRBV9 with TRBJ2-7, with D perhaps matching TRBD1 (5 bases). The CDR3 loop spans 14 amino acids. The germline V gene encodes CDR1 SGDLS and CDR2 YYNGEE. The germline V and J ends were trimmed by 0 bases and 3 bases, with 10 bases remaining between them. CDR3 loop: CASSVVPDSYEQYF. The CDR3 DNA reads TGTGCCAGCAGCGTAGTACCCGACAGCTACGAGCAGTACTTC.

The rearrangement uses TRBV7-2 and TRBJ2-7; 7 nucleotides match TRBD1. The CDR3 has 12 residues. J was trimmed by 6 bases and V by 5 bases; bases with no gene match: 4. CDR1 and CDR2 from the germline V gene are SGHTA and FQGNSA. The DNA of the CDR3 is TGTGCCAGCAGCAAGGGACAGATCGAGCAGTACTTC. Protein: CASSKGQIEQYF.

The chain recombines TRBV5-5 with TRBJ2-7; no clear D. Germline V gene sequence: CDR1 SGHKS, CDR2 YYEKEE (reference sequence). Trimming stripped 1 base from V and 3 bases from J, with 5 bases between. The CDR3 totals 12 residues. CDR3 region: CASSLLYYEQYF. The DNA of the CDR3 is TGTGCCAGCAGCTTGTTATACTACGAGCAGTACTTC. The full variable domain, rest sourced from reference TRBV5-5 and TRBJ2-7, is DAGVTQSPTHLIKTRGQQVTLRCSPISGHKSVSWYQQVLGQGPQFIFQYYEKEERGRGNFPDRFSARQFPNYSSELNVNALLLGDSALYLCASSLLYYEQYFGPGTRLTVT.

This chain joins TRBV5-1 and TRBJ2-5, with D possibly matching TRBD1 (6 bases). The CDR3 totals 18 residues. Trimming pared 0 bases from V and 6 bases from J, leaving 24 bases between. The germline gives CDR1 SGHRS, CDR2 YFSETQ. The CDR3 reads CASSLDSLRDNLGQTQYF. The DNA for the CDR3 is TGCGCCAGCAGCTTGGACTCACTCCGGGACAATCTAGGGCAGACCCAGTACTTC.

This chain uses TRBV7-6 with TRBJ1-3; D is undetermined. The CDR3 runs to 16 residues. From germline, CDR1 is SGHVS and CDR2 FNYEAQ. V was pared by 5 bases and J by 2 bases, with 16 bases between. The CDR3 reads CASSRSGEVAGNTIYF. DNA for the CDR3: TGTGCCAGCAGCCGTAGTGGGGAGGTGGCTGGAAACACCATATATTTT.

This chain connects TRBV29-1 to TRBJ1-2; 10 bases map to TRBD1. V shed 3 bases, J shed 5 bases, and the junction held 3 bases outside the gene matches. CDR3 length: 13 residues. Germline V CDR1 and CDR2: SQVTM, ANQGSEA. DNA of the CDR3: TGCAGCGTTGACGGACAGGGGGTGTATGGCTACACCTTC. This translates into CSVDGQGVYGYTF.

CDR3 DNA: TGTGCCAGCTCACCAGGGGGTTACGAGCAGTACTTC. Residues: CASSPGGYEQYF. The chain recombines TRBV18 with TRBJ2-7; D may be TRBD1 or TRBD2 (5 bases each). Germline CDR1 and CDR2: KGHSH and LQKENI. Trimming removed 2 bases from V and 4 bases from J, with 6 bases in between. The CDR3 extends over 12 amino acids.

This chain joins TRBV5-1 and TRBJ2-3; 8 bases are shared with TRBD2. The V gene's germline CDR1 is SGHRS and CDR2 YFSETQ. J was trimmed by 2 bases and V by 4 bases; bases with no gene match: 9. The length of the CDR3 is 16 residues. CDR3 sequence: CASSLTAGVDTDTQYF. CDR3 bases: TGCGCCAGCAGCCTCACAGCGGGGGTAGACACAGATACGCAGTATTTT.

The chain is built from TRBV11-2 and TRBJ1-3; weak D call: TRBD1 (5 bases). The germline CDR1 and CDR2 sequences are SGHAT and FQNNGV. Trimming took off 3 bases at V and 3 bases at J, with 12 bases between the two ends. The length of the CDR3 is 15 residues. DNA for the CDR3: TGTGCCAGCAGCTTGGGGGATTTGCTTGGAAACACCATATATTTT. It yields the protein CASSLGDLLGNTIYF. The full variable domain, rest sourced from reference TRBV11-2 and TRBJ1-3, is EAGVAQSPRYKIIEKRQSVAFWCNPISGHATLYWYQQILGQGPKLLIQFQNNGVVDDSQLPKDRFSAERLKGVDSTLKIQPAKLEDSAVYLCASSLGDLLGNTIYFGEGSWLTVV.

This chain links TRBV5-1 with TRBJ1-2; 12 bases are a match to TRBD1. Per the germline V gene, CDR1 is SGHRS and CDR2 is YFSETQ. V shed 4 bases and J 2 bases; nucleotides not matched to a gene: 6. The length of the CDR3 is 16 residues. CDR3 DNA: TGCGCCAGCAGCCATGTGGGACAGGGGGCCAACTATGGCTACACCTTC. Its translation is CASSHVGQGANYGYTF.

This clone was seen just once. The chain employs TRBV5-1 and TRBJ2-3, with TRBD2 matching 9 bases. V shed 0 bases, J shed 3 bases, and the junction held 5 bases outside the gene matches. The CDR3 is 16 residues long. CDR1 SGHRS and CDR2 YFSETQ come from the germline V gene. CDR3 protein: CASSLVGTSRTDTQYF. CDR3 nucleotides: TGCGCCAGCAGCTTGGTTGGGACTAGCAGGACAGATACGCAGTATTTT.

V is TRBV6-5 and J is TRBJ1-4; 10 nucleotides agree with TRBD1. This CDR3 is built from 15 residues. V was pared by 5 bases and J by 5 bases, with 5 bases of the junction left unmatched. The germline V gene encodes CDR1 MNHEY and CDR2 SVGAGI. Here the CDR3 DNA reads TGTGCCAGCAGTCAGCCGGGACAGGGGAATGAAAAACTGTTTTTT. Amino acid sequence: CASSQPGQGNEKLFF.

V gene TRBV7-8 combines with J gene TRBJ2-7; TRBD2 matches 13 bases. The V gene end was trimmed by 5 bases and the J gene end by 2 bases; junction bases not matched to a gene: 3. In germline, CDR1 is SGHVS, CDR2 FQNEAQ. CDR3 length: 15 amino acids. CDR3 protein: CASSILAGGPYEQYF. The CDR3 region has the DNA TGTGCCAGCAGCATACTAGCGGGAGGGCCCTACGAGCAGTACTTC.